The present T cell receptor beta chain was sequenced within a study of T cells in Graves' hyperthyroidism and ophthalmopathy. Across the study: Prior to any treatment, at the point of initial diagnosis, peripheral blood was collected.

This clonotype has only a few counts. Pregnant or lactating patients were excluded, as were those with uncontrolled infection or other autoimmune disease. V dropped 1 base and J dropped 2 bases, with 16 bases sitting between them. The CDR3 has 17 amino acids. Germline values: CDR1 MGHRA, CDR2 YSYEKL. It was RNA transcripts that yielded the amplified TCR beta CDR3 regions. First-round RT-PCR targeting the TCR CDR3 was performed with the HTBI primer set. TCRdb ran MiXCR on the multiplex PCR reads and lists one entry per CDR3 protein. This table has 450,000 to 550,000 distinct CDR3 sequences, approximately 24% appearing once.

This receptor was identified in a woman in her 30s with Graves' ophthalmopathy. V is TRBV4-1 and J is TRBJ2-3; a weak D match, TRBD2 (5 bases). The sample comprised blood. CDR3: CASSQAFPLAHTDTQYF. CDR3 bases: TGCGCCAGCAGCCAAGCCTTCCCCCTAGCTCACACAGATACGCAGTATTTT.